This TCR beta chain was captured in a study of CD8+ T cells in alopecia areata. cDNA serving as the sequencing template came from extracted, reverse transcribed RNA. Sequenced by immunoSEQ multiplex PCR; TCRdb stores in-frame clones only, minus some. The profile shows 170,000 or so clones, about 60% of them singletons. The treatment here: oral pan-JAK inhibitor, 5-10 mg twice daily. J lost 1 base, V lost 7 bases, and 4 bases had no gene match. The CDR3 totals 16 residues. Looked up from germline, CDR1 is SGHRS and CDR2 is YFSETQ. The gene calls are TRBV5-1 and TRBJ2-1; the match to TRBD2 covers 14 bases. The origin of this receptor is a human donor with alopecia areata. The material sequenced was CD8+ T cells sorted from blood, taken at week 24, from a patient treated with tofacitinib. DNA of the CDR3: TGCGCCAGCCGGCGGACTAGCGGGGGGTCCTACAATGAGCAGTTCTTC. This codes for CASRRTSGGSYNEQFF.